The clone carrying this TCR beta chain was seen a single time. V was pared by 11 bases and J by 7 bases, with 27 bases between. The germline V gene encodes CDR1 MNHEY and CDR2 SVGAGI. The CDR3 has 15 amino acids. The template, roughly 0.45 ug total RNA, yielded TCR beta cDNA made with a constant-region primer. Slightly modified ARM-PCR with three nested multiplex PCR rounds yielded TCR beta libraries. The study ran its first two PCR rounds for roughly 10 cycles each, using TRBV1-TRBV30 forward primers and a C-beta reverse primer. TCRdb passed the multiplex PCR reads through MiXCR, listing each CDR3 protein once. This sample has approximately 320,000 distinct CDR3 sequences; roughly 60% occur once, and the top ten carry about a sixth. The data are from a study of tumor-infiltrating lymphocytes in primary liver carcinoma. The researchers obtained blood RNA from unsorted whole blood and also extracted germline DNA.

The sample comprised peripheral blood. The TCR comes from a woman aged 25-40 years with primary liver carcinoma and hepatitis B virus infection. The V and J genes are TRBV6-5 and TRBJ2-7; tentatively, D is TRBD2 (5 bases). CDR3 coding DNA: TGTGCCGTCAGTTCCCCAGCGAGGGAGAGGTGGGAGCAGTACTTC. Its translation: CAVSSPARERWEQYF.